The clone carrying this T cell receptor beta chain was seen a handful of times. Its antigen is unidentified. Of the isolated RNA, all was reverse transcribed, and so the sequenced material was expressed TCRB transcripts. The table came from immunoSEQ multiplex PCR; TCRdb's copy has only in-frame clones and leaves some out. The sample consists of under 450,000 clones, less than 15% of them appearing once. The data belong to a study of beta chain features in type 1 diabetes. Study at large: Age, gender and cell yields were alike across patients and healthy donors. Sorted cells examined across all samples numbered roughly 99,000,000.

The germline V gene has CDR1 MNHEY and CDR2 SMNVEV (reference sequence). The CDR3 runs 12 residues. Trimming removed 5 bases from V and 3 bases from J, with 6 bases in between. Study-wide results and caveats: Within patients, naive, central memory and Treg TCRB repertoires seemed more similar than within healthy donors. Diminished insertions and augmented deletions at VDJ junctions characterized type 1 diabetes patients.

What was sequenced was naive CD4+ T cells from blood. The J gene is TRBJ2-3, the V gene TRBV27; D call uncertain. The sequence was collected from a woman under 30 in good health. The CDR3 loop reads CASSPRTDTQYF. For the CDR3, the DNA is TGTGCCAGCAGTCCTAGAACAGATACGCAGTATTTT.